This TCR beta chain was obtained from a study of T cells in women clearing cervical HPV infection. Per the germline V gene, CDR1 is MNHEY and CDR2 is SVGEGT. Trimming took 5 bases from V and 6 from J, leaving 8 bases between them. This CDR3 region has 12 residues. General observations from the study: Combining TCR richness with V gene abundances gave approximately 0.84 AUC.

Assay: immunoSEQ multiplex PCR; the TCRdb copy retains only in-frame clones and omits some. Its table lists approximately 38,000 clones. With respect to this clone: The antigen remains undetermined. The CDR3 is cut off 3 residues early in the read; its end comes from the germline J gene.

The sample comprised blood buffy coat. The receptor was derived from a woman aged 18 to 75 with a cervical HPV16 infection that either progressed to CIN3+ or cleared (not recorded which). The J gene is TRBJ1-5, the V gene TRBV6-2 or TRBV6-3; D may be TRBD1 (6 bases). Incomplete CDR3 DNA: TGTGCCAGCAGTCACAGGGTTCAGCCC. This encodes CASSHRVQP. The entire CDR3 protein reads CASSHRVQPQHF.